The subject of this entry is one T cell receptor (beta chain). A single count supports this clone. Which antigen it targets is not known. No base-level quality is on record; no much larger clone is a single base apart. This record belongs to a study of cytomegalovirus exposure and HLA in healthy donors (dated by TCRdb to 2015 to 2018). Looking at the study overall: An earlier analysis of roughly 610 of the donors reported over 250 Gb of sequence data and around 110 million unique TCR beta sequences obtained from some 200 million T cells. Roughly 290 gigabases of sequencing data and around 85 million unique TCR sequences made up an early release that covered 500 to 650 HLA-typed donors. Among the roughly 400 genotyped donors, approximately 82% belonged to the genetic ancestry cluster associated with self-reported Caucasian donors. The study aimed to test whether signatures of past pathogen exposure could be identified by cataloging public T cell receptors. Using immunosequencing, the study profiled T cell repertoires from approximately 700 subjects and related those repertoires to cytomegalovirus serostatus. Along with the approximately 650-subject first cohort, a separate validation cohort of 120 different subjects was used. The study combined high-throughput TCR immunosequencing, statistical association of individual TCRs with disease status, and machine learning to predict cytomegalovirus infection status. A later analysis re-examined previously published TCR beta repertoires from roughly 720 donors and added high-resolution HLA genotyping to investigate patterns of TCR occurrence. In the later analysis, no new phenotypic data were used to find candidate immune exposures; instead, reliance was placed on TCR beta sequences and their occurrence across donors. To decide whether each TCR beta V gene segment behaved as functional or pseudogenic, an earlier analysis of approximately 620 of the donors relied on high-throughput TCR beta sequencing. Donor age, sex, ethnicity and CMV serostatus were compiled together with the repertoire data. A later genetic analysis used genome-wide SNP genotypes for about three fifths of the 666 donors, treating that subset as a discovery cohort. Every repertoire in the discovery cohort had been generated on one and the same sequencing platform. Both class I and class II loci were covered by HLA typing, at four-digit resolution. Typing coverage differed by locus: A, B, C, DRB1 and DQB1 were typed in roughly 620-630 donors, DQA1 in about 510, DPA1 in approximately 600, and DPB1 in around 440. Because of strong linkage in the cohort, 4 to 6 DR-DQ haplotypes were treated as single units for association and clustering. Among about 400 genotyped donors of the cohort, an average of around 250,000 unique TCR beta nucleotide sequences was sequenced per donor, of which about 19% were non-productive. Summary of the overall study and its limitations: Most CMV-associated TCR beta chains appeared to be HLA-restricted in a later analysis, and the HLA associations seemed to be driven largely by CMV exposure. Most TCR sequences were observed very rarely across donors, whereas some public TCRs were present in many individuals. Some IMGT-functional V segments, including TRBV6-2 and TRBV6-3, could not be told apart with the 87-base-pair reads, so those segments were excluded. In vitro tests confirmed that a few of the cytomegalovirus-associated TCR beta chains recognize cytomegalovirus antigens. In a later genetic analysis, a missense DCLRE1C variant was associated with V-gene and J-gene trimming of TCR beta chains, and the association was replicated in an independent cohort. In a later analysis, the rate of TCR association differed among HLA loci, with DRB1 alleles having the most associated TCRs and HLA-C alleles having the fewest. When HLA alleles, especially DR and DQ, strongly co-occurred, TCR associations were difficult to assign to individual alleles. The study gave a list of under 200 TCR beta chains associated with cytomegalovirus. A further reported finding was that TCR beta sequences accurately predicted the HLA-A and HLA-B alleles for most subjects in the first cohort. Because HLA typing was unavailable for some donors at each locus, only the typed subset was used in association tests. CMV serostatus was the only immune exposure information available for the cohort. Presence/absence analyses assumed roughly uniform sequencing depth across donors, an assumption that may not hold. Compared with equally common non-associated chains, HLA-associated TCR beta chains in a later analysis were more clonally expanded and had lower generation probabilities. The classifier was reported to diagnose cytomegalovirus status with high specificity and sensitivity in both the original cohort and the validation cohort. The sequencing pipeline was judged likely to have produced a cluster of highly shared sequence variants as a technical artifact. It was suggested by the authors that the approach could potentially be generalized to other disease states and immunological phenotypes. In this cohort, only TCR beta chains were sequenced, and detectable features were limited by the absence of alpha or paired-chain data. In a later analysis, several top co-occurrence clusters were reported to appear linked to parvovirus B19, influenza, CMV and Epstein-Barr virus. Broadly in line with IMGT annotations, most TCR beta V segments showed up in productive rearrangements about 87% or about 30% of the time in an earlier analysis of 450 to 750 of the donors. A later genetic analysis reported fewer N-insertions in productive TCRs among donors in an Asian-associated ancestry cluster than the roughly 620-donor mean. At a false discovery rate of 0.05, a later analysis linked under 20,000 TCR beta sequences to specific HLA alleles. Correlated functional status among segregating V segments might reflect linkage disequilibrium, but an unknown experimental factor could not be ruled out. The earlier analysis of some 540 of the donors excluded about 16 rarely observed V segments, including chromosome 9 orphons, because counts were too low.

The cohort comprised some 680 healthy bone marrow donors. At the time of sampling, every cohort member was nominally healthy, though immune exposures that went unrecorded were likely present. The donor tested CMV seropositive, placing the donor among the approximately 310 seropositive members of the cohort. A peripheral blood sample was collected from each donor, and TCR beta sequencing was performed on peripheral blood mononuclear cells. Genomic DNA was extracted from the blood cell samples with the Qiagen DNeasy Blood Extraction Kit. Taken from cysteine to phenylalanine, the CDR3 has 15 residues. The entry retains the CDR3 DNA only, 45 bases that are in frame from base 1. From the germline V gene, CDR1 is LGHNA and CDR2 is YNFKEQ. V sheds 0 bases and J sheds 2 bases, leaving 9 bases between their ends. Receptors were amplified or captured by the immunoSEQ multiplex PCR assay. For the multiplex PCR, a mixture combining 60 forward primers for TCR Vbeta segments and 13 reverse primers for TCR Jbeta segments was used. The CDR3 region of rearranged TCR beta genes was amplified from genomic DNA with a multiplex PCR assay. The Illumina HiSeq System was used to sequence the amplified TCR beta libraries as 87-base-pair reads. As for the original processing: In a later analysis, 77 million or so unique TCR beta chains were counted across the roughly 670 repertoires, and around 10 million of these chains were shared by at least two donors. Raw reads were error-corrected and collapsed into unique sequences by a nearest-neighbor algorithm in which closely related sequences were merged to remove PCR and sequencing errors. V, D and J gene segments were assigned by aligning CDR3 sequences to IMGT reference sequences. For a sequence to be retained, a match of at least six nucleotides was required to both a V gene segment and a J gene segment. A rearrangement counted as productive if the CDR3 had no stop codons and remained in frame with V and J, and every other rearrangement counted as non-productive. CDR3 was defined by IMGT convention, running from the second conserved V-encoded cysteine to the conserved J-encoded phenylalanine. The earlier analysis of approximately 500 of the donors excluded sequences that lacked an unambiguous match to a single V gene segment. In an earlier analysis of several hundred of the donors, V segments were called functional above 56.7% productive rearrangements and were called segregating when the between-donor standard deviation exceeded 5%. A statistical classification framework was built to diagnose cytomegalovirus status from the catalog of TCR beta chain sequences. A later analysis assigned V and J genes by comparing TCR nucleotide sequences with IMGT/GENE-DB human TR gene sequences. In a later analysis, CDR3 sequences and most-parsimonious VDJ recombination scenarios were assigned using the TCRdist pipeline. In a later analysis, each TCR beta chain was defined by its CDR3 amino acid sequence together with its V-gene family, and reads without a unique V-gene family were excluded. A later analysis removed 592 highly shared, low-generation-probability nucleotide sequences to deal with suspected cross-contamination and a sequencing artifact. For each public chain, a later analysis derived a clonal expansion index from normalized ranks of inferred template counts within each repertoire. Generation probabilities in a later analysis came from a VDJ recombination model fitted to out-of-frame rearrangements, and those results were checked against IGoR. Hypergeometric tests were used in a later analysis to score TCR-TCR, TCR-HLA and TCR-CMV co-occurrence, with a repertoire-size bias correction applied to the TCR pairs. To estimate false discovery rates, a later analysis permuted the HLA or CMV assignments 20 times. In a later analysis, co-occurring TCRs were grouped using DBSCAN, and TCRdist sequence similarity was added for clustering within HLA-allele-positive subsets. Repertoires with fewer than 30,000 or more than 120,000 public chains were left out of co-occurrence clustering, as were five repertoires with anomalous nucleotide sharing. TCRdb re-hosts the immuneACCESS table, in-frame sequences only. Its copies lack some clones; in the studies checked, an unresolved V gene accounts for under half of them, and the cause for the rest is not known. D and trimming were read from the DNA, whereas the V and J calls and clone size are those reported in that table. The sample has about 110,000 clones on record, over 60% of them singletons. Roughly 5% of the sample comes from the top ten.

The rearrangement combines TRBV4-2 with TRBJ2-3; too little of a D gene remains to name it. This clonotype was obtained from a female donor in good health and CMV-seropositive. Input material: PBMCs. The DNA reads as follows: TGTGCCAGCAGCCAAGATAAGACTCCCACAGATACGCAGTATTTT. Its translation is CASSQDKTPTDTQYF.